The 8 T cell receptor beta chains listed next were all sequenced from one sample in a study of shared T cell receptors in the human thymus. Sequencing was performed with immunoSEQ multiplex PCR; in TCRdb, only in-frame clones are kept and a portion is missing. The table shows 550,000 to 800,000 clones, with 80% to 90% occurring only once. This sample also appeared in a second study, on human thymus T cells.

Sequences were obtained from thymocytes. The receptors derive from a girl under three years old with a congenital heart defect.

This rearrangement joins TRBV2 to TRBJ1-1; 7 bases are shared with TRBD1. Germline V lookup: CDR1 SNHLY, CDR2 FYNNEI. The CDR3 is 14 residues long. V was clipped by 6 bases and J by 4 bases; unmatched bases: 8. The CDR3 bases are TGTGCCAGCAGAAGGGACAGTTCGAGCACTGAAGCTTTCTTT. It yields the protein CASRRDSSSTEAFF.

This rearrangement joins TRBV30 to TRBJ2-1; tentatively, D is TRBD1 (5 bases). The CDR3 contains 16 residues. With 2 bases removed from V and 2 bases from J, the gap between germline ends came to 16 bases. Per germline, CDR1 GTSNPN and CDR2 SVGIG (reference sequence). CDR3 sequence reads: CAWSSCDRLAYNEQFF. CDR3 sequence (DNA): TGTGCCTGGAGTTCATGCGACAGATTAGCCTACAATGAGCAGTTCTTC.

This sequence joins TRBV7-6 and TRBJ2-1; 7 bases match TRBD1. V lost 5 bases and J lost 8; bases outside the gene matches: 6. The germline gives CDR1 SGHVS, CDR2 FNYEAQ. The CDR3 has 13 residues. For the CDR3, the DNA is TGTGCCAGCAGCAGAGGGACAGTCGATGAGCAGTTCTTC. Its protein is CASSRGTVDEQFF. Filled out from reference TRBV7-6 and TRBJ2-1, the complete variable domain reads GAGVSQSPRYKVTKRGQDVALRCDPISGHVSLYWYRQALGQGPEFLTYFNYEAQQDKSGLPNDRFSAERPEGSISTLTIQRTEQRDSAMYRCASSRGTVDEQFFGPGTRLTVL.

This chain connects TRBV7-3 to TRBJ1-5; TRBD1 matches 8 bases. J gave up 4 bases and V 5 bases, and 4 bases lay outside the gene matches. From germline, CDR1 is SGHTA and CDR2 FQGTGA. The CDR3 extends over 14 amino acids. The CDR3 sequence is CASSTTGVNQPQHF. CDR3 DNA sequence: TGTGCCAGCAGCACGACAGGGGTTAATCAGCCCCAGCATTTT. Full variable domain (remainder filled in from reference TRBV7-3 and TRBJ1-5): GAGVSQTPSNKVTEKGKYVELRCDPISGHTALYWYRQSLGQGPEFLIYFQGTGAADDSGLPNDRFFAVRPEGSVSTLKIQRTERGDSAVYLCASSTTGVNQPQHFGDGTRLSIL.

This chain connects TRBV12-5 to TRBJ1-1; D possibly corresponds to TRBD1 (6 bases). Germline V gives CDR1 LGHNT, CDR2 FRNRAP. This CDR3 is 14 amino acids long. Trimming pared 3 bases from V and 1 base from J, leaving 9 bases between. The CDR3: CASGLRGGNTEAFF. CDR3 nucleotides: TGTGCTAGTGGTTTAAGGGGGGGGAACACTGAAGCTTTCTTT.

The chain links TRBV6-4 to TRBJ2-1; TRBD1 matches at 8 bases. Germline V CDR1 and CDR2: MRHNA, SNTAGT. V lost 7 bases and J lost 2; bases outside the gene matches: 4. The CDR3 has 14 amino acids. The DNA for the CDR3 is TGTGCCAGCACTCAGGACAGGGCCTACAATGAGCAGTTCTTC. Translating gives CASTQDRAYNEQFF.

This clone has just a few counts. The genes are TRBV10-1 and TRBJ1-2; D remains unclear. The CDR3 extends over 17 amino acids. CDR1 WNHNN and CDR2 SYGVQD come from the germline V gene (reference sequence). The V and J ends lost 5 bases and 4 bases respectively, with 23 bases between them. The CDR3 DNA sequence: TGCGCCAGCAGTCCTGATCCTCCGGGAGAAACCTTCTATGGCTACACCTTC. Translation: CASSPDPPGETFYGYTF.

The chain joins TRBV6-6 to TRBJ1-6; 10 bases agree with TRBD1. CDR3 length: 16 residues. CDR1 and CDR2 (germline): MNHNY, SVGAGI (reference sequence). The J segment lost 10 bases and the V segment lost 4 bases, leaving 10 bases of the junction unmatched. CDR3: CASSSRDGTGDSPLHF. The CDR3 nucleotides read TGTGCCAGCAGTTCCCGGGACGGGACAGGGGACTCACCCCTCCACTTT.